This T cell receptor beta chain was retrieved from a study of cytomegalovirus exposure and HLA in healthy donors. In germline, CDR1 is SNHLY, CDR2 FYNNEI. The CDR3 has 13 residues. Trimming removed 7 bases at V and 3 bases at J, with 10 bases between. PCR was performed using 60 Vbeta and 13 Jbeta primers. Sequencing used immunoSEQ multiplex PCR; TCRdb keeps in-frame clones, though not all of them. Of around 100,000 clones listed, around 84% are singletons. Material: PBMCs. This clonotype was obtained from a woman in her forties in good health and CMV-seropositive. The rearrangement uses TRBV2 and TRBJ1-5; D is unclear. CDR3 nucleotide sequence: TGTGCCAGCATGGGCCCGATCAATCAGCCCCAGCATTTT. Translated, it gives CASMGPINQPQHF.